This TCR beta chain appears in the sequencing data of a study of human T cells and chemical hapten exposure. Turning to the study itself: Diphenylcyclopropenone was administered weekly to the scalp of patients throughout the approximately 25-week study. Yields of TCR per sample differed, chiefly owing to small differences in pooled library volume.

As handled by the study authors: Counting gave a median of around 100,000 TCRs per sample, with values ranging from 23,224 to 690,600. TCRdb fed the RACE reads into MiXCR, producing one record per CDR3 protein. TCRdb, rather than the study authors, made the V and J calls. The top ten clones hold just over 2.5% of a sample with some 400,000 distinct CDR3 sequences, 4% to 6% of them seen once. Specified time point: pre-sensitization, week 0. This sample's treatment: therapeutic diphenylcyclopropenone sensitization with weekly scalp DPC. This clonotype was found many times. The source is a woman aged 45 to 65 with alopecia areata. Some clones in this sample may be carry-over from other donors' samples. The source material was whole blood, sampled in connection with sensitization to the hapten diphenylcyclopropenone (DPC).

The CDR3 coding sequence is TGTGCCAGCAGCGTCGGGACAGAGGCCTACGAGCAGTACTTC. Amino acids: CASSVGTEAYEQYF. The V call is TRBV9, the J call TRBJ2-7, with 7 bases that match TRBD1. The CDR3 loop spans 14 amino acids. Trimming cost V 2 bases and J 2 bases; bases outside gene matches: 4. Germline loops: CDR1 SGDLS, CDR2 YYNGEE.